Below, 2 T cell receptor beta chains from the same sample are listed, as sequenced in a study of regulatory T cells in long-lasting Graves disease. Construction of the TCR beta libraries employed iRepertoire HTBI primers in conjunction with Arm-PCR of CDR3 regions. A single record per CDR3 protein comes from TCRdb applying MiXCR to the multiplex PCR reads. This sample has about 470,000 distinct CDR3 sequences; about 22% occur once, and the top ten carry around 7%. The time point: persistent/refractory GD, antithyroid drugs over 5 years with positive TRAb. TCR sequences were obtained from RNA taken from PBMCs. The specimen comprised peripheral blood mononuclear cells (PBMCs), sampled when the disease was refractory, from a patient treated with antithyroid drugs. The receptors were sampled from a female donor with Graves disease.

The chain combines TRBV5-8 with TRBJ2-5; D not resolved. V gave up 6 bases and J gave up 5 bases, with 17 bases separating them. This CDR3 is 14 amino acids long. The V gene's germline CDR1 is SGHTS and CDR2 YDEGEE. The chain's CDR3 is CASTPSVSEETQYF. CDR3 sequence (DNA): TGTGCCAGCACGCCAAGCGTGTCTGAGGAGACCCAGTACTTC.

This clonotype has just a few counts. The chain combines TRBV6-1 with TRBJ1-3; D is ambiguous. Trimming shortened V by 9 bases and J by 0 bases, and 12 bases separated the two germline ends. Germline V gene sequence: CDR1 MNHNS, CDR2 SASEGT. The CDR3 totals 14 residues. The CDR3 loop is CASGTPSSGNTIYF. In nucleotides, the CDR3 is TGTGCCAGTGGAACACCGAGCTCTGGAAACACCATATATTTT.